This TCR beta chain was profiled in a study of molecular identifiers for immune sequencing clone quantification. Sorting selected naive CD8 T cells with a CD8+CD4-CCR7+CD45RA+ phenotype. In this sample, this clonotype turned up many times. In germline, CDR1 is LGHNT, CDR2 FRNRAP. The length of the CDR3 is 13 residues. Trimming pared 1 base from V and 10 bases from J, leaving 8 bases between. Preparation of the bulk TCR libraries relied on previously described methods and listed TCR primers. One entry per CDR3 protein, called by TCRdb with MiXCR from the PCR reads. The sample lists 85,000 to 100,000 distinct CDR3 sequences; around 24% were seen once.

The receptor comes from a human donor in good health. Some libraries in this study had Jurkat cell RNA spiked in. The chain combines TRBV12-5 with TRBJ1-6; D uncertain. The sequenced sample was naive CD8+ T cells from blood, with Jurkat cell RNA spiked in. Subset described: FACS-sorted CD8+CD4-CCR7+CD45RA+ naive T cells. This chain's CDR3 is CASGLAIGSPLHF. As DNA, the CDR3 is TGTGCTAGTGGTTTGGCAATTGGGTCACCCCTCCACTTT.